Listed below are T cell receptor beta chains from one sample, sequenced in a study of vaccination and CD4 T cells after COVID-19. No antigens are known for them. TCRdb reprocessed the PCR reads with MiXCR, giving one entry per CDR3 protein. The sample records approximately 27,000 distinct CDR3 sequences, 36% being singletons. Sample: CD4+ T cells from blood, cultured in vitro, taken about 7 months after SARS-CoV-2 vaccination. These receptors all come from a human donor who had recovered from COVID-19. CDR3s include the opening cysteine and the closing phenylalanine or tryptophan. The D gene is left open where the match is weak. Clone size is given for some rows only: seen once, a few or many times, or a class if the clone is expanded.

TRBV20-1	TRBJ1-5	medium-sized	NA	CSARTPGEPQHF	TGCAGTGCTAGAACCCCAGGGGAGCCCCAGCATTTT
TRBV5-1	TRBJ1-5	NA	NA	CASSLGTNSNQPQHF	TGCGCCAGCAGCTTGGGGACAAACTCCAATCAGCCCCAGCATTTT
TRBV20-1	TRBJ2-1	few	NA	CSARRQDMRDEQFF	TGCAGTGCTAGAAGGCAGGACATGAGGGATGAGCAGTTCTTC
TRBV7-8	TRBJ2-2	once	NA	CASGSGQGSNPGELFF	TGTGCCAGTGGGTCAGGGCAGGGCAGTAACCCCGGGGAGCTGTTTTTT
TRBV7-3	TRBJ2-2	NA	NA	CASSLMASSNTGELFF	TGTGCCAGCAGCTTAATGGCTAGCTCGAACACCGGGGAGCTGTTTTTT
TRBV7-2	TRBJ1-6	few	NA	CASSLGQADNSPLHF	TGTGCCAGCAGCTTAGGGCAGGCAGATAATTCACCCCTCCACTTT
TRBV7-9	TRBJ1-1	NA	NA	CASSFSGAKRAFF	TGTGCCAGCAGCTTTTCCGGGGCTAAAAGAGCTTTCTTT
TRBV11-1	TRBJ2-7	NA	TRBD2	CASSLAGGPYEQYF	TGTGCCAGCAGCTTAGCGGGAGGGCCCTACGAGCAGTACTTC
TRBV12-3/TRBV12-4	TRBJ2-7	few	NA	CASSPTVSYEQYF	TGTGCCAGCAGTCCGACAGTCTCCTACGAGCAGTACTTC
TRBV28	TRBJ1-2	few	NA	CASSNPGEVGTF	TGTGCCAGCAGTAATCCGGGGGAGGTAGGCACCTTC
TRBV12-1	TRBJ1-5	NA	NA	CASSPRCRQPQHF	TGTGCCAGCAGCCCCCGGTGCCGTCAGCCCCAGCATTTT
TRBV6-1	TRBJ1-2	NA	NA	CASSRGPGGYTF	TGTGCCAGCAGCAGAGGGCCGGGTGGCTACACCTTC
TRBV9	TRBJ2-5	NA	NA	CASSVSPQETQYF	TGTGCCAGCAGCGTATCTCCTCAGGAGACCCAGTACTTC
TRBV24-1	TRBJ2-7	few	NA	CATKRGGSGVSYEQYF	TGTGCCACCAAACGAGGGGGTTCGGGTGTCTCCTACGAGCAGTACTTC
TRBV7-2	TRBJ1-2	few	NA	CASSFRDARYGYTF	TGTGCCAGCAGCTTCCGGGACGCTCGTTATGGCTACACCTTC
TRBV7-9	TRBJ2-7	medium-sized	NA	CASSLGVEQYF	TGTGCCAGCAGCTTAGGGGTCGAGCAGTACTTC
TRBV18	TRBJ1-2	NA	NA	CASSPVGTTNYGYTF	TGTGCCAGCTCACCAGTCGGCACGACGAACTATGGCTACACCTTC
TRBV6-5	TRBJ2-3	NA	NA	CASSSQADGTDTQYF	TGTGCCAGCAGTTCACAGGCGGACGGCACAGATACGCAGTATTTT
TRBV20-1	TRBJ2-1	few	TRBD1	CSARDLGTGVNEQFF	TGCAGTGCTAGAGATCTCGGGACAGGGGTCAATGAGCAGTTCTTC
TRBV2	TRBJ1-1	NA	NA	CASRAEGNTEAFF	TGTGCCAGCAGGGCGGAAGGGAACACTGAAGCTTTCTTT
TRBV15	TRBJ2-5	NA	NA	CATSRGDSQETQYF	TGTGCCACCAGCAGGGGAGACAGCCAAGAGACCCAGTACTTC
TRBV6-1	TRBJ2-1	NA	NA	CASSTSRSSYNEQFF	TGTGCCAGCAGCACTAGCAGGAGCTCCTACAATGAGCAGTTCTTC
TRBV20-1	TRBJ1-3	NA	NA	CSARDGNTIYF	TGCAGTGCTAGAGATGGGAACACCATATATTTT
TRBV27	TRBJ1-5	few	NA	CASSREGNQPQHF	TGTGCCAGCAGCCGGGAGGGGAATCAGCCCCAGCATTTT
TRBV4-2	TRBJ2-3	NA	TRBD2	CASSQDIGLAVDTQYF	TGTGCCAGCAGCCAAGATATAGGGCTAGCGGTAGATACGCAGTATTTT
TRBV20-1	TRBJ2-7	NA	TRBD2	CSALWTSGSDEQYF	TGCAGTGCGCTATGGACTAGCGGGAGCGACGAGCAGTACTTC
TRBV20-1	TRBJ2-1	NA	TRBD2	CSARDSGLAGAGSYNEQFF	TGCAGTGCTAGAGATTCGGGACTAGCGGGGGCGGGCTCCTACAATGAGCAGTTCTTC
TRBV15	TRBJ2-7	few	TRBD1	CATSRGGTGTYEQYF	TGTGCCACCAGCAGAGGGGGGACAGGTACCTACGAGCAGTACTTC
TRBV6-1	TRBJ2-4	NA	NA	CASSEDVTSLIIQYF	TGTGCCAGCAGTGAAGATGTGACTAGTTTGATCATTCAGTACTTC
TRBV6-2/TRBV6-3	TRBJ1-5	NA	TRBD1	CASSNRGNQPQHF	TGTGCCAGCTCAAACAGGGGGAATCAGCCCCAGCATTTT
TRBV7-2	TRBJ2-2	NA	TRBD1	CASSLAIGQVVTGELFF	TGTGCCAGCAGCTTAGCGATAGGACAGGTGGTAACCGGGGAGCTGTTTTTT